This T cell receptor beta chain is from a study of blood T cells in healthy people across ages. Peripheral blood was drawn, around 9.3 milliliters per donor. Using a J-beta primer mix together with a sample-barcoded 5' primer, a second PCR was run for roughly 6 to 12 cycles. TCRdb used MiXCR to reprocess the 5' RACE reads, holding one entry per CDR3 protein. The sample lists roughly 1.9 million distinct CDR3 sequences; about two fifths were seen once. V gave up 3 bases and J gave up 3 bases; unmatched junction bases: 6. Germline V gene lookup returns CDR1 ENHRY and CDR2 SYGVKD. The CDR3 has 16 amino acids.

This rearrangement joins TRBV10-3 to TRBJ2-7; 12 bases are shared with TRBD1. The specimen sequenced was blood. This TCR derives from a human donor in good health. CDR3 residues: CAISDPGTGGFYEQYF. The CDR3 nucleotides are TGTGCCATCAGTGACCCCGGGACAGGGGGCTTCTACGAGCAGTACTTC.